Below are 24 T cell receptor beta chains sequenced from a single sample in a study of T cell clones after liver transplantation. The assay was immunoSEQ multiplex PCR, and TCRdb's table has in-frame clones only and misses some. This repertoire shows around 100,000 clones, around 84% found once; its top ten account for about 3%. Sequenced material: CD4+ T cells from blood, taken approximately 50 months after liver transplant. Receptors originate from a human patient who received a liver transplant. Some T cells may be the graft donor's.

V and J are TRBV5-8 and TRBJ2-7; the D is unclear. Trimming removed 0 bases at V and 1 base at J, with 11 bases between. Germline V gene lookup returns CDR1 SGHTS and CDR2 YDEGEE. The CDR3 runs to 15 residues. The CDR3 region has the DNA TGTGCCAGCAGCTTGGGACCGGCCCAATCCTACGAGCAGTACTTC. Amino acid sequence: CASSLGPAQSYEQYF. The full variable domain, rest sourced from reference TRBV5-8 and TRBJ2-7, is EAGVTQSPTHLIKTRGQQATLRCSPISGHTSVYWYQQALGLGLQFLLWYDEGEERNRGNFPPRFSGRQFPNYSSELNVNALELEDSALYLCASSLGPAQSYEQYFGPGTRLTVT.

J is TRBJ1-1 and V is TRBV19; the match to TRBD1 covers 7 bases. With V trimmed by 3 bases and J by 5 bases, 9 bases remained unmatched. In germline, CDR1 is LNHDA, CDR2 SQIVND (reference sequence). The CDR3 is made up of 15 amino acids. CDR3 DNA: TGTGCCAGTAGTATCTTAGGGCAGGGGGGAACTGAAGCTTTCTTT. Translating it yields CASSILGQGGTEAFF.

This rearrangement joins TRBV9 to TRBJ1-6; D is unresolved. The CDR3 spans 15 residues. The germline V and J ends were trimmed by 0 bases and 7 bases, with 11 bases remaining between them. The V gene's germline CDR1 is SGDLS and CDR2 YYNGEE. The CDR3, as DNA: TGTGCCAGCAGCGTAGGTCTGGGCGCGAATTCACCCCTCCACTTT. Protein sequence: CASSVGLGANSPLHF.

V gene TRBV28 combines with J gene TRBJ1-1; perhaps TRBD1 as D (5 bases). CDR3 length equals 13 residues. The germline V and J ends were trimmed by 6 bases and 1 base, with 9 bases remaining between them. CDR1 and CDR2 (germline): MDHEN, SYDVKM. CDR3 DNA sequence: TGTGCCAGCAGCGGGACGGAGAACACTGAAGCTTTCTTT. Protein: CASSGTENTEAFF.

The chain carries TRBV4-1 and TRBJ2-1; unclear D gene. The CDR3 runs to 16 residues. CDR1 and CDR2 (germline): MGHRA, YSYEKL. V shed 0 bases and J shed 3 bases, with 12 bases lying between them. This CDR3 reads CASSQDKGPGYNEQFF. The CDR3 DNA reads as TGCGCCAGCAGCCAAGATAAAGGGCCAGGCTACAATGAGCAGTTCTTC.

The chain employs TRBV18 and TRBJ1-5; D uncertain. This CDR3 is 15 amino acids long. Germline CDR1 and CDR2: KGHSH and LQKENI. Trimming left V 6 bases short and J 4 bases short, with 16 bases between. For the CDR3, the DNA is TGTGCCAGCTCTCCCGTGGTTCTAGGGAATCAGCCCCAGCATTTT. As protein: CASSPVVLGNQPQHF.

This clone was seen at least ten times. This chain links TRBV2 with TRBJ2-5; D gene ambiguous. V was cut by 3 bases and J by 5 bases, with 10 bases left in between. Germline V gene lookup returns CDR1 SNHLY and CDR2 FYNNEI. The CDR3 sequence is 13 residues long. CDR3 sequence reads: CASSDQGLETQYF. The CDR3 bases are TGTGCCAGCAGTGACCAAGGGTTGGAGACCCAGTACTTC.

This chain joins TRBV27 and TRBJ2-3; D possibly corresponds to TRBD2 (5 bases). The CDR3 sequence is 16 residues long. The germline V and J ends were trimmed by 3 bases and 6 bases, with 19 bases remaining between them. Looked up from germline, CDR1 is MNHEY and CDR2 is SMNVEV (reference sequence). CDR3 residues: CASSFLSVSETDTQYF. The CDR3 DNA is TGTGCCAGCAGTTTTCTCTCTGTTAGCGAAACCGATACGCAGTATTTT.

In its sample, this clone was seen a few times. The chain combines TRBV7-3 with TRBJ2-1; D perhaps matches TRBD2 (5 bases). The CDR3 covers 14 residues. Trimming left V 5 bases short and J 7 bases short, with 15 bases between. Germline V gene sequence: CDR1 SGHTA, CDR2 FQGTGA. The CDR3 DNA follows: TGTGCCAGCAGCGCCTGGGGAGCCGCTAATGAGCAGTTCTTC. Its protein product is CASSAWGAANEQFF.

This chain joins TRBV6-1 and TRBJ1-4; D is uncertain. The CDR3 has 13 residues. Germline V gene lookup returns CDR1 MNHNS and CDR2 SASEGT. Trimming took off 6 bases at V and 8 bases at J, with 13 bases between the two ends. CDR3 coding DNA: TGTGCCAGCAGCGAAAGAGGAGGGGAAAAACTGTTTTTT. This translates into CASSERGGEKLFF.

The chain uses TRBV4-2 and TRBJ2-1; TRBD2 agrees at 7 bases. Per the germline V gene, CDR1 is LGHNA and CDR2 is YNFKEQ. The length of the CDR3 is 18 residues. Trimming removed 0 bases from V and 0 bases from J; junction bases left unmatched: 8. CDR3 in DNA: TGTGCCAGCAGCCAAGATCGGGGAGGGCTCAGCTCCTACAATGAGCAGTTCTTC. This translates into CASSQDRGGLSSYNEQFF.

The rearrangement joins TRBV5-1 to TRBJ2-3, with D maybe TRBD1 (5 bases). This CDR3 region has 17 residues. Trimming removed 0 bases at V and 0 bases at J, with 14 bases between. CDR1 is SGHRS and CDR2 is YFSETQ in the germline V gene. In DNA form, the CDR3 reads TGCGCCAGCAGCTTGGACGGTAGGGGCGGTAGCACAGATACGCAGTATTTT. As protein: CASSLDGRGGSTDTQYF.

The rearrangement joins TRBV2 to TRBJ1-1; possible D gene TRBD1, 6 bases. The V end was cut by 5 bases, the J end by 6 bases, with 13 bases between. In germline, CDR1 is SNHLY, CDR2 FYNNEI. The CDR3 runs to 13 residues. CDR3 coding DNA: TGTGCCAGCAGTCCTGAAGGGGGGGCTGAAGCTTTCTTT. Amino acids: CASSPEGGAEAFF.

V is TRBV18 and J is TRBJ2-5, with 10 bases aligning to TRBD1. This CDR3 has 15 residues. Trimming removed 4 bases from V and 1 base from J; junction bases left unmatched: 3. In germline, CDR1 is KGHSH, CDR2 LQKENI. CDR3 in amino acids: CASSLGTGAQETQYF. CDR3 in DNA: TGTGCCAGCTCACTGGGGACAGGGGCCCAAGAGACCCAGTACTTC.

The CDR3 protein is CSVAATTNTEAFF. Here the CDR3 DNA reads TGCAGCGTTGCGGCCACCACAAACACTGAAGCTTTCTTT. This chain connects TRBV29-1 to TRBJ1-1, with D uncertain. Germline lookup yields CDR1 SQVTM and CDR2 ANQGSEA. With 4 bases removed from V and 2 bases from J, the gap between germline ends came to 11 bases. The CDR3 spans 13 residues.

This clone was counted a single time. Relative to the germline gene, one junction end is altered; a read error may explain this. The CDR3 protein is CTSSLGRPNYGYTF. The DNA for the CDR3 is TGCACCAGCAGCCTGGGACGGCCTAACTATGGCTACACCTTC. V gene TRBV5-1 combines with J gene TRBJ1-2; the D gene is possibly TRBD1 (5 bases). The CDR3 consists of 14 residues. Germline V lookup: CDR1 SGHRS, CDR2 YFSETQ.

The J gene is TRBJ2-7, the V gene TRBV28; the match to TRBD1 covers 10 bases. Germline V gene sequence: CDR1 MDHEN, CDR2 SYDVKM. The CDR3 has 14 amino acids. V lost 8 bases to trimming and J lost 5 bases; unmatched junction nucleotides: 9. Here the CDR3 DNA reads TGTGCCAGCGGGTTCTTGGACAGGGGGAACGAGCAGTACTTC. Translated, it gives CASGFLDRGNEQYF.

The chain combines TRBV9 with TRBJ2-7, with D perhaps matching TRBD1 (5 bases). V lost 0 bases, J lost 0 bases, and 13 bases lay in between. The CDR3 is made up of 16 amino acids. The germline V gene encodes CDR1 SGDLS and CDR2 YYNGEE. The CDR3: CASSVGPRVSSYEQYF. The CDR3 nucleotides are TGTGCCAGCAGCGTAGGTCCCAGGGTCAGCTCCTACGAGCAGTACTTC.

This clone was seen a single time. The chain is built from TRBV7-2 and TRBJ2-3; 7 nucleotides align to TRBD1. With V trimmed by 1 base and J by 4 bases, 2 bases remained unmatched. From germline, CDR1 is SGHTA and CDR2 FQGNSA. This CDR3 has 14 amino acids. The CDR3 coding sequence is TGTGCCAGCAGCTTAGGACAGGGCGCAGATACGCAGTATTTT. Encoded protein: CASSLGQGADTQYF.

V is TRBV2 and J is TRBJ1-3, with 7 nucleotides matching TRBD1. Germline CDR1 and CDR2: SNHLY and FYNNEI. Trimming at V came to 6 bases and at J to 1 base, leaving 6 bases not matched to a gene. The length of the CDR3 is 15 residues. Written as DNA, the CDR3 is TGTGCCAGCAGGGCGACAGGGCTTTCTGGAAACACCATATATTTT. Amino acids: CASRATGLSGNTIYF.

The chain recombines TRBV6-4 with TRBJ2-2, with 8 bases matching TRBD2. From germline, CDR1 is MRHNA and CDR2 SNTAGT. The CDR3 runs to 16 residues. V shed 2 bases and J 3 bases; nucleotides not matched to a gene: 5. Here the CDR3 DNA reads TGTGCCAGCAGTGACCCGCGGGGGGAGGACACCGGGGAGCTGTTTTTT. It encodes CASSDPRGEDTGELFF.

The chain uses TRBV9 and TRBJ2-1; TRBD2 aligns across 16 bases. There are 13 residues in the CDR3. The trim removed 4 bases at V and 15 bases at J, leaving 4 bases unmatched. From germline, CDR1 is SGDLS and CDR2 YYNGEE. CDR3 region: CASSSGLAGGPFF. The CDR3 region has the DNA TGTGCCAGCAGCTCGGGACTAGCGGGAGGGCCGTTCTTC.

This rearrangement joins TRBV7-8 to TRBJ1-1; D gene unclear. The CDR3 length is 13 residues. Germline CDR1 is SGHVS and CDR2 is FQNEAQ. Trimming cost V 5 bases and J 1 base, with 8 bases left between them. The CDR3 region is CASSQTTNTEAFF. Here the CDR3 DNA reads TGTGCCAGCAGCCAAACCACGAACACTGAAGCTTTCTTT.

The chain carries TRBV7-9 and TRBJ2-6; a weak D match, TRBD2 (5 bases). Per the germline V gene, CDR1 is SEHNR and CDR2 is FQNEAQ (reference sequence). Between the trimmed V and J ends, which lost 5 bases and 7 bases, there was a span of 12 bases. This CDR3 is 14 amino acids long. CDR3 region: CASSLIEGANVLTF. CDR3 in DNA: TGTGCCAGCAGCCTTATCGAGGGTGCCAACGTCCTGACTTTC.